This TCR beta chain was captured in a study of T-cell reconstitution after alpha-beta-depleted transplantation in children. Preparation of the TCRbeta library used unique molecular identifiers. TCRdb processed the PCR reads anew with MiXCR; each CDR3 protein has one entry. The sample yields 700,000 to 850,000 distinct CDR3 sequences, about 16% seen once. Broader study findings: Among T cells one year after transplant, newly produced cells accounted for most counts and diversity. Several hundred expanded graft clones reportedly supplied alpha-beta T cells about two months after transplant.

This CDR3 has 14 residues. The V gene's germline CDR1 is SGHVS and CDR2 FNYEAQ. The ends lost 5 bases at V and 3 bases at J; junction bases unmatched: 5. This clonotype has just a few counts. Its matching antigen is unknown. The chain combines TRBV7-6 with TRBJ1-2, with 8 bases identical to TRBD1. This receptor was obtained from a male patient younger than 18 who had a stem cell transplant for acute lymphoblastic leukemia, so the T cells may come from the graft donor. The source was PBMCs, mostly from graft donor cells, collected 360 days after TCRalphabeta/CD19-depleted stem cell transplant. DNA for the CDR3: TGTGCCAGCAGCGCCAGGGGGCCGGACTATGGCTACACCTTC. This translates into CASSARGPDYGYTF.